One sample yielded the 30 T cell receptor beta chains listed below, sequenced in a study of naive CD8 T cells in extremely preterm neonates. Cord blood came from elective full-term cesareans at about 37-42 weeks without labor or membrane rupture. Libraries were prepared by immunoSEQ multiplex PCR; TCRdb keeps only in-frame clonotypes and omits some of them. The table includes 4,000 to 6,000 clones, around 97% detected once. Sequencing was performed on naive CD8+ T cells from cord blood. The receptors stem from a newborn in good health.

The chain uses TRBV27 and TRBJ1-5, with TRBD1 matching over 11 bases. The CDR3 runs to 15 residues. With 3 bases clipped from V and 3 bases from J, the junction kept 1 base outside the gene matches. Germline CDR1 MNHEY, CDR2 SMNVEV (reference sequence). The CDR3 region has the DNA TGTGCCAGCAGTTTTGGACAGGGGGCCAATCAGCCCCAGCATTTT. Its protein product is CASSFGQGANQPQHF.

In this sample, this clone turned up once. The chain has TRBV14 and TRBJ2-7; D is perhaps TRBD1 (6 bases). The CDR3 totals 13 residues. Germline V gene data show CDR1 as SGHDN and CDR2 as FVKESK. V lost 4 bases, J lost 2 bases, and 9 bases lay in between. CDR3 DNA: TGTGCCAGCAGCCGAGGGGGTCCCTACGAGCAGTACTTC. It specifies CASSRGGPYEQYF. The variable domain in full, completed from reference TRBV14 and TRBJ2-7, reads EAGVTQFPSHSVIEKGQTVTLRCDPISGHDNLYWYRRVMGKEIKFLLHFVKESKQDESGMPNNRFLAERTGGTYSTLKVQPAELEDSGVYFCASSRGGPYEQYFGPGTRLTVT.

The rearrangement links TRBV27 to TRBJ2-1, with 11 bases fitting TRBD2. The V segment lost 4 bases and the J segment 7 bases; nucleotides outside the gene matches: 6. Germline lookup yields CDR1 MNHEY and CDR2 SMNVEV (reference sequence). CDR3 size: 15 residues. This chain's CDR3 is CASSSLAGVGNEQFF. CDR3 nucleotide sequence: TGTGCCAGCAGTTCACTAGCGGGAGTGGGAAATGAGCAGTTCTTC.

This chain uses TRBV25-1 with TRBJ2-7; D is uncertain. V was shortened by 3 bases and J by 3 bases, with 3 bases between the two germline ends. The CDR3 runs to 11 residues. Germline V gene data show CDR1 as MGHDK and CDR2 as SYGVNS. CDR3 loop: CASSDHYEQYF. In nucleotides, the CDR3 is TGTGCCAGCAGTGACCACTACGAGCAGTACTTC.

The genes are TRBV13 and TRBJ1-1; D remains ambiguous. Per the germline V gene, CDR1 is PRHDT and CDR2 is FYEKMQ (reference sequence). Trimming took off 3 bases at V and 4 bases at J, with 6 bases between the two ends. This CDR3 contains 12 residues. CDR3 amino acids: CASSLSRTEAFF. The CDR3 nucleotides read TGTGCCAGCAGCTTGAGTCGCACTGAAGCTTTCTTT. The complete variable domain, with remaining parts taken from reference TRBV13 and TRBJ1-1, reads AAGVIQSPRHLIKEKRETATLKCYPIPRHDTVYWYQQGPGQDPQFLISFYEKMQSDKGSIPDRFSAQQFSDYHSELNMSSLELGDSALYFCASSLSRTEAFFGQGTRLTVV.

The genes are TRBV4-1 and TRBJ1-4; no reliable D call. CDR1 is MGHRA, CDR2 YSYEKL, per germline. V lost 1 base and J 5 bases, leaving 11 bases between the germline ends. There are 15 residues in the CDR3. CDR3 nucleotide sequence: TGCGCCAGCAGCCAAGTTAGACTCTCGAATGAAAAACTGTTTTTT. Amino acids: CASSQVRLSNEKLFF.

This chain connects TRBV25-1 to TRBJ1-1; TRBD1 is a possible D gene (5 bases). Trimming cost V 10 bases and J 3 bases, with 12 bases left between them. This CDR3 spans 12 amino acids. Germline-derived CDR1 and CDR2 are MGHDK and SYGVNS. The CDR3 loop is CATSEGDTEAFF. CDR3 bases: TGTGCCACCTCGGAAGGGGACACTGAAGCTTTCTTT. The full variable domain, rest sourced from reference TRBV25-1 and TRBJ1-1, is EADIYQTPRYLVIGTGKKITLECSQTMGHDKMYWYQQDPGMELHLIHYSYGVNSTEKGDLSSESTVSRIRTEHFPLTLESARPSHTSQYLCATSEGDTEAFFGQGTRLTVV.

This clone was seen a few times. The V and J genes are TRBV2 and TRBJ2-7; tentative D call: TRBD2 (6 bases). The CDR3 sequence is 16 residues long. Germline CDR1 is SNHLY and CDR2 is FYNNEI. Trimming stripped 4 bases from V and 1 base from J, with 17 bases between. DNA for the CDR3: TGTGCCAGCAGTGTAACTTATAGCGGATTGTCCTACGAGCAGTACTTC. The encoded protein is CASSVTYSGLSYEQYF. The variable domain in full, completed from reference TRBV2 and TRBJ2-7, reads EPEVTQTPSHQVTQMGQEVILRCVPISNHLYFYWYRQILGQKVEFLVSFYNNEISEKSEIFDDQFSVERPDGSNFTLKIRSTKLEDSAMYFCASSVTYSGLSYEQYFGPGTRLTVT.

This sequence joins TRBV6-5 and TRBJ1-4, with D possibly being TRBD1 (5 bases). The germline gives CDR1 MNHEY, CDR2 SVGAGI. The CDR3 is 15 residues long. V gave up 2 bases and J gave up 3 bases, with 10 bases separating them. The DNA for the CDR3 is TGTGCCAGCAGTTACAGGGTGGGGCCTAATGAAAAACTGTTTTTT. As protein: CASSYRVGPNEKLFF.

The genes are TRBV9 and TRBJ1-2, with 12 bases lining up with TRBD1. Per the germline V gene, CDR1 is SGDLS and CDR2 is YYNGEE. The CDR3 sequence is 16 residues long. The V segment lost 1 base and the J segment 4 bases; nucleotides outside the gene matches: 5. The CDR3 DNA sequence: TGTGCCAGCAGCGTAACCGGGACAGGGGGCGCCTATGGCTACACCTTC. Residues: CASSVTGTGGAYGYTF. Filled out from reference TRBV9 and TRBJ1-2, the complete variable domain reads DSGVTQTPKHLITATGQRVTLRCSPRSGDLSVYWYQQSLDQGLQFLIQYYNGEERAKGNILERFSAQQFPDLHSELNLSSLELGDSALYFCASSVTGTGGAYGYTFGSGTRLTVV.

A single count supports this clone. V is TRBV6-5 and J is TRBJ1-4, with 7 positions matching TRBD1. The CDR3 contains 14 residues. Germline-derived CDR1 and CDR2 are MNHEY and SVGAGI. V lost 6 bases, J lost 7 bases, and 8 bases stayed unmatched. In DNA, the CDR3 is TGTGCCAGCAGGAAGGGGGGACAGACTGAAAAACTGTTTTTT. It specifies CASRKGGQTEKLFF.

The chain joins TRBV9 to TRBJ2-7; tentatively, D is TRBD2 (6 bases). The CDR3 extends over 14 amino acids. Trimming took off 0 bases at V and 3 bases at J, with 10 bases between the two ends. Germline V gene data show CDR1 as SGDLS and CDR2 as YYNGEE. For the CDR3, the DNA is TGTGCCAGCAGCGTAGGTTTTAGCGGCTACGAGCAGTACTTC. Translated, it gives CASSVGFSGYEQYF.

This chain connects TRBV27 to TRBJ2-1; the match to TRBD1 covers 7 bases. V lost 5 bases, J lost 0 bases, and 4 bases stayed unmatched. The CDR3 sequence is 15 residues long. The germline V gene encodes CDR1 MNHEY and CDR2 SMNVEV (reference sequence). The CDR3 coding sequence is TGTGCCAGCAGTCCGGACAGGACCTCCTACAATGAGCAGTTCTTC. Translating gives CASSPDRTSYNEQFF.

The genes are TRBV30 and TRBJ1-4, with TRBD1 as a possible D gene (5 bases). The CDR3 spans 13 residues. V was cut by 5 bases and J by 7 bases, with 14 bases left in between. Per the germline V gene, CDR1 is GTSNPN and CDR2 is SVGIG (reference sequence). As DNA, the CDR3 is TGTGCCTGGGCCGACAGCGCCCCTGAAAAACTGTTTTTT. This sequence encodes CAWADSAPEKLFF.

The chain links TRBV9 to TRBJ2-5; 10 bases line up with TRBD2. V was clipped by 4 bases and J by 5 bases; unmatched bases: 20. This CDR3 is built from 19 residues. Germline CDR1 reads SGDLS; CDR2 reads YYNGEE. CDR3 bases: TGTGCCAGCAGCTTCCCGACAGGGGAGGTAGCGGGAGGTTGGGAGACCCAGTACTTC. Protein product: CASSFPTGEVAGGWETQYF.

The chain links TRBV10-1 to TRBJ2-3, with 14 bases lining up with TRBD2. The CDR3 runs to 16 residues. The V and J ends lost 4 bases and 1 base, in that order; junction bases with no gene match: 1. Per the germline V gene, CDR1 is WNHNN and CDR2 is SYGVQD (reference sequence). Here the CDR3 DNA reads TGCGCCAGCAGTGCGACTAGCGGGGGGGGCACAGATACGCAGTATTTT. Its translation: CASSATSGGGTDTQYF.

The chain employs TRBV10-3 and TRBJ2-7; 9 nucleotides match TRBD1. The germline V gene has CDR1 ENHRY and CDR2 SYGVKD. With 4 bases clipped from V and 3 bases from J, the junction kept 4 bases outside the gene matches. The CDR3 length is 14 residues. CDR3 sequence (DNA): TGTGCCATCAGTGGGAAGACAGGGGGCTACGAGCAGTACTTC. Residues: CAISGKTGGYEQYF.

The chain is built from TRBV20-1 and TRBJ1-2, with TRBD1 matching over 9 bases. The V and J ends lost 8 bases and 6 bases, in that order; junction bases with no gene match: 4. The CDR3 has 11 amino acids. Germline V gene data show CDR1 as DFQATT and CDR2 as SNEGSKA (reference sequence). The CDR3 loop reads CSRQGVDGYTF. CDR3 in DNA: TGCAGTCGACAGGGGGTCGATGGCTACACCTTC.

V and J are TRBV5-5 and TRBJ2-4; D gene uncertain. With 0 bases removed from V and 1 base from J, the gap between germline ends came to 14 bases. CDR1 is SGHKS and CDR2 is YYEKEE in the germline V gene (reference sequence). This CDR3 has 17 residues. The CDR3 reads CASSLAVASEAKNIQYF. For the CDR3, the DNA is TGTGCCAGCAGCTTGGCCGTAGCCTCGGAGGCCAAAAACATTCAGTACTTC.

CDR3 nucleotides: TGTGCCAGCAGCGTCCTGACAGGGGCCAATCAGCCCCAGCATTTT. Translating it yields CASSVLTGANQPQHF. The V and J genes are TRBV6-6 and TRBJ1-5; the match to TRBD1 covers 8 bases. The CDR3 contains 15 residues. The germline gives CDR1 MNHNY, CDR2 SVGAGI (reference sequence). Unmatched junction bases numbered 7, after V lost 6 bases and J lost 3 bases.

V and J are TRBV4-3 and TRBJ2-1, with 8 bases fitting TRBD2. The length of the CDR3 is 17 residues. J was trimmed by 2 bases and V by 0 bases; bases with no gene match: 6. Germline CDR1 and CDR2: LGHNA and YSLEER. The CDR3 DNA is TGCGCCAGCAGCCAAGATGCGGTCGGGGGGGCCTACAATGAGCAGTTCTTC. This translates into CASSQDAVGGAYNEQFF.

CDR3 DNA: TGCGCCAGCAGACTAGCGGGAGACAATGAGCAGTTCTTC. Encoded protein: CASRLAGDNEQFF. The chain uses TRBV5-1 and TRBJ2-1, with 11 bases identical to TRBD2. The CDR3 length is 13 residues. Germline loops: CDR1 SGHRS, CDR2 YFSETQ. The J segment lost 5 bases and the V segment lost 5 bases, leaving 0 bases of the junction unmatched.

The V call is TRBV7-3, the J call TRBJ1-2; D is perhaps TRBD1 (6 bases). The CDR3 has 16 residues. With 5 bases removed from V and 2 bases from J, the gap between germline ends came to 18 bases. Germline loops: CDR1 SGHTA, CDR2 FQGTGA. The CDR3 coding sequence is TGTGCCAGCAGCCGCTACCGCAGGGGAGAGAACTATGGCTACACCTTC. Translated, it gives CASSRYRRGENYGYTF.

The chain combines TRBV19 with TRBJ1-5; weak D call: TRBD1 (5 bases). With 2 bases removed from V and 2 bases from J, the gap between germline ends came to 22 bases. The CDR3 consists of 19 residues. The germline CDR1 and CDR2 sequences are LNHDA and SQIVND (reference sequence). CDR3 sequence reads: CASSIISDREGIGNQPQHF. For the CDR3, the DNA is TGTGCCAGTAGTATAATTTCGGATCGGGAGGGGATTGGCAATCAGCCCCAGCATTTT.

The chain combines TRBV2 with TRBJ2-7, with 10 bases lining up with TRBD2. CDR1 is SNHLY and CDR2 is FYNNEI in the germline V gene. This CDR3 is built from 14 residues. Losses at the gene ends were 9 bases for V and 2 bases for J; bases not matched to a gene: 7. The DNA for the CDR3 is TGTGCCAGACAAGGGACTAGCGATACCTACGAGCAGTACTTC. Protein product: CARQGTSDTYEQYF.

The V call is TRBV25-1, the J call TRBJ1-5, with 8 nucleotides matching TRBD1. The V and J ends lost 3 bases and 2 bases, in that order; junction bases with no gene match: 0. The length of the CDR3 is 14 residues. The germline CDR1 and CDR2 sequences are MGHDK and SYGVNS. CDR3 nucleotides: TGTGCCAGCAGTGAGACAGGGGGCAATCAGCCCCAGCATTTT. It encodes CASSETGGNQPQHF.

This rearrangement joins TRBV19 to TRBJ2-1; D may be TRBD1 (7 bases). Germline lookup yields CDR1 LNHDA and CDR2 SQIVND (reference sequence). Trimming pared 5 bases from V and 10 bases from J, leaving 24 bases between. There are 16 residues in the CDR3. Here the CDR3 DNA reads TGTGCCAGTAGTCCCTGGGACAGCCCCGTCGCGGGGGAGCAGTTCTTC. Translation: CASSPWDSPVAGEQFF.

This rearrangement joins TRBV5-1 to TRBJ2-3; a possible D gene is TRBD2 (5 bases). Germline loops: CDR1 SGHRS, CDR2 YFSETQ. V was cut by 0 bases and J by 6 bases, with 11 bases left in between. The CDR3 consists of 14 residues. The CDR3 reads CASSLDLAPDTQYF. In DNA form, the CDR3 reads TGCGCCAGCAGCTTGGATCTAGCTCCGGATACGCAGTATTTT.

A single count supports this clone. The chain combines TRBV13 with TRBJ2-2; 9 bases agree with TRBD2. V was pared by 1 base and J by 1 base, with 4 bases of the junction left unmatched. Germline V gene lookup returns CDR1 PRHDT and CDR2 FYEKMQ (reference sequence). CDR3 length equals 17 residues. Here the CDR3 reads CASSLVELAGNTGELFF. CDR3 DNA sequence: TGTGCCAGCAGCTTAGTCGAACTAGCGGGGAACACCGGGGAGCTGTTTTTT.

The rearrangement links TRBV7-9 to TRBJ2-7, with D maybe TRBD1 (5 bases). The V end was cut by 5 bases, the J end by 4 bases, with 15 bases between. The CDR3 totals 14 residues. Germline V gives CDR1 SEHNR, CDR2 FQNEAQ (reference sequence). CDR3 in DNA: TGTGCCAGCAGCCCCAGGGCCCCTGGATACGAGCAGTACTTC. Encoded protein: CASSPRAPGYEQYF.